Below are 9 T cell receptor beta chains sequenced from a single sample in a study of cytomegalovirus exposure and HLA in healthy donors. Both 60 Vbeta primers and 13 Jbeta primers went into the PCR. Assay used: immunoSEQ multiplex PCR; TCRdb lists only in-frame clones, some missing. The sample has nearly 200,000 clones, 70% to 85% seen once. Sequencing was performed on PBMCs. The source is a boy between 2 and 10 years old in good health and CMV-seronegative.

The chain links TRBV5-4 to TRBJ1-6, with 9 positions matching TRBD1. Trimming took 2 bases from V and 9 from J; bases not matched to a gene: 12. The CDR3 has 17 residues. In germline, CDR1 is SGHNT, CDR2 YYREEE (reference sequence). The CDR3 bases are TGTGCCAGCAGCTTCGACAGGGGGAGTGATCGAGGTTCACCCCTCCACTTT. Translated, it gives CASSFDRGSDRGSPLHF.

This clone showed up just once. The CDR3 reads CASSLGPPGGAYEQYF. CDR3 DNA sequence: TGTGCCAGCAGCTTAGGCCCCCCGGGGGGGGCCTACGAGCAGTACTTC. V usage is TRBV7-8 and J usage is TRBJ2-5; TRBD2 matches 8 bases. Gene TRBJ2-7 matches the end of the DNA better, so the J call may be wrong. The CDR3 covers 16 residues. CDR1 is SGHVS and CDR2 is FQNEAQ in the germline V gene.

V is TRBV11-3 and J is TRBJ1-1; D may be TRBD1 (6 bases). Trimming shortened V by 5 bases and J by 7 bases, and 11 bases separated the two germline ends. The germline V gene has CDR1 SGHNT and CDR2 YENEEA. The CDR3 extends over 12 amino acids. CDR3: CASSRTDLEAFF. Here the CDR3 DNA reads TGTGCCAGCAGCCGGACAGACCTTGAAGCTTTCTTT.

The chain links TRBV25-1 to TRBJ1-3; no firm D call. The length of the CDR3 is 13 residues. CDR1 and CDR2 from the germline V gene are MGHDK and SYGVNS. Trimming shortened V by 4 bases and J by 2 bases, and 6 bases separated the two germline ends. CDR3 bases: TGTGCCAGCAGTGTGTTAACTGGAAACACCATATATTTT. The encoded protein is CASSVLTGNTIYF.

The chain couples TRBV7-6 to TRBJ2-1, with TRBD1 identical over 8 bases. Germline trimming cut 1 base from V and 3 bases from J; bases unmatched to any gene: 5. This CDR3 is 16 amino acids long. Per germline, CDR1 SGHVS and CDR2 FNYEAQ. The CDR3 DNA sequence: TGTGCCAGCAGCTTAGGGTGGACAGGGAGCTACAATGAGCAGTTCTTC. As protein: CASSLGWTGSYNEQFF.

V usage is TRBV15 and J usage is TRBJ2-6; 15 bases match TRBD2. The trim removed 2 bases at V and 0 bases at J, leaving 11 bases unmatched. CDR3 size: 22 residues. Germline V gives CDR1 LNHNV, CDR2 YYDKDF (reference sequence). In DNA, the CDR3 is TGTGCCACCAGCAGACCTCCGGGACTAGCGGGGGGAGTCCTCTCTGGGGCCAACGTCCTGACTTTC. Translation gives CATSRPPGLAGGVLSGANVLTF.

The chain joins TRBV4-3 to TRBJ2-5; perhaps TRBD2 as D (5 bases). The DNA end lines up better with TRBJ2-7; the J call may be wrong. Germline CDR1 LGHNA, CDR2 YSLEER. This CDR3 region has 19 residues. The CDR3 spells CASSQGWRSRGKWSYEQYF. The CDR3 DNA reads as TGCGCCAGCAGCCAAGGGTGGAGATCCCGAGGGAAGTGGTCCTACGAGCAGTACTTC.

This clone was seen just once. The V gene is TRBV19, the J gene TRBJ1-2; 7 positions match TRBD1. Unmatched junction bases numbered 14, after V lost 6 bases and J lost 7 bases. This CDR3 comprises 15 residues. Per germline, CDR1 LNHDA and CDR2 SQIVND (reference sequence). This CDR3 is CASSTPGQISGGYTF. CDR3 bases: TGTGCCAGTAGCACCCCGGGACAGATTAGTGGTGGCTACACCTTC.

This clone was detected a few times. The chain links TRBV19 to TRBJ2-2; TRBD2 matches at 8 bases. The V segment lost 4 bases and the J segment 4 bases; nucleotides outside the gene matches: 11. CDR3 length: 17 residues. Germline CDR1 and CDR2: LNHDA and SQIVND (reference sequence). The chain's CDR3 is CASSKGRTSRGTGELFF. CDR3 nucleotide sequence: TGTGCCAGTAGTAAAGGAAGGACTAGCCGGGGCACCGGGGAGCTGTTTTTT.